Listed here are 11 T cell receptor beta chains from one sample, sequenced in a study of T cell repertoires in cytomegalovirus infection. A single record per CDR3 protein comes from TCRdb applying MiXCR to the reads. The profile shows around 740,000 distinct CDR3 sequences, 35% of them singletons. The sample taken for sequencing was PBMCs. The receptor source for this set is a human donor in good health (CMV status not recorded). Some clones in this sample may be carry-over from other donors' samples.

The chain recombines TRBV24-1 with TRBJ1-1; TRBD1 is a possible D gene (6 bases). Germline V gene sequence: CDR1 KGHDR, CDR2 SFDVKD. This CDR3 is built from 13 residues. V lost 3 bases, J lost 7 bases, and 11 bases lay in between. Here the CDR3 reads CATSDRTGIEAFF. The DNA for the CDR3 is TGTGCCACCAGTGATCGAACAGGGATTGAAGCTTTCTTT.

The chain recombines TRBV2 with TRBJ1-2, with D perhaps matching TRBD1 (5 bases). There are 14 residues in the CDR3. V lost 7 bases, J lost 0 bases, and 12 bases lay in between. From germline, CDR1 is SNHLY and CDR2 FYNNEI. CDR3 region: CASTRSTANYGYTF. DNA for the CDR3: TGTGCCAGCACTCGATCGACAGCTAACTATGGCTACACCTTC.

This clonotype has at least ten counts. This chain connects TRBV7-2 to TRBJ2-1; 11 bases line up with TRBD1. V shed 5 bases, J shed 6 bases, and the junction held 6 bases outside the gene matches. This CDR3 spans 15 amino acids. Germline loops: CDR1 SGHTA, CDR2 FQGNSA. CDR3 sequence: CASSIGQGASNEQFF. Here the CDR3 DNA reads TGTGCCAGCAGCATCGGACAGGGGGCGTCCAATGAGCAGTTCTTC.

In nucleotides, the CDR3 is TGTGCCAGCATCCGCACCGAGCTATGGGCCTACGAGCAGTACTTC. It encodes CASIRTELWAYEQYF. This sequence joins TRBV7-8 and TRBJ2-7; D is undetermined. Trimming took off 7 bases at V and 2 bases at J, with 18 bases between the two ends. Germline CDR1 and CDR2: SGHVS and FQNEAQ. CDR3 length equals 15 residues.

In its sample, this clonotype was seen many times. The chain combines TRBV7-9 with TRBJ2-2; D might be TRBD2 (6 bases). CDR1 and CDR2 (germline): SEHNR, FQNEAQ (reference sequence). V lost 5 bases, J lost 2 bases, and 15 bases lay in between. There are 16 residues in the CDR3. CDR3 bases: TGTGCCAGCAGCCCCGGGACTTTCCATAACACCGGGGAGCTGTTTTTT. Translated: CASSPGTFHNTGELFF.

This clonotype was seen a few times. J is TRBJ2-2 and V is TRBV5-1, with D perhaps matching TRBD2 (6 bases). The CDR3 is made up of 15 amino acids. Trimming pared 4 bases from V and 4 bases from J, leaving 14 bases between. CDR1 and CDR2 from the germline V gene are SGHRS and YFSETQ. CDR3 region: CASSTGETTTGELFF. CDR3 DNA: TGCGCCAGCAGCACGGGGGAGACAACCACCGGGGAGCTGTTTTTT. The full variable domain, completed using reference TRBV5-1 and TRBJ2-2, is KAGVTQTPRYLIKTRGQQVTLSCSPISGHRSVSWYQQTPGQGLQFLFEYFSETQRNKGNFPGRFSGRQFSNSRSEMNVSTLELGDSALYLCASSTGETTTGELFFGEGSRLTVL.

This clonotype has more than one count but fewer than ten. The gene calls are TRBV7-9 and TRBJ1-5; 9 positions match TRBD1. The germline V gene encodes CDR1 SEHNR and CDR2 FQNEAQ (reference sequence). The CDR3 is made up of 17 amino acids. J was trimmed by 6 bases and V by 1 base; bases with no gene match: 10. The CDR3 DNA reads as TGTGCCAGCAGCTTAGAACAGGGGGCGAGTTTCGGTCAGCCCCAGCATTTT. Its translation: CASSLEQGASFGQPQHF.

The rearrangement links TRBV4-1 to TRBJ1-5, with D possibly being TRBD1 (5 bases). V lost 1 base, J lost 5 bases, and 15 bases lay in between. The CDR3 is 16 residues long. Germline V gives CDR1 MGHRA, CDR2 YSYEKL. This CDR3 is CASSQVSRGLYQPQHF. The CDR3 nucleotides are TGCGCCAGCAGCCAAGTGAGTCGGGGCCTCTATCAGCCCCAGCATTTT.

This clonotype was observed a single time. V and J are TRBV2 and TRBJ1-5, with TRBD1 identical over 8 bases. Trimming cost V 7 bases and J 4 bases; bases outside gene matches: 9. The V gene's germline CDR1 is SNHLY and CDR2 FYNNEI. CDR3 length: 15 residues. Here the CDR3 DNA reads TGTGCCAGCATGCCCACCGGACAGGGAAATCAGCCCCAGCATTTT. This translates into CASMPTGQGNQPQHF.

The count of this clonotype is one. The chain carries TRBV25-1 and TRBJ2-5; 8 positions match TRBD1. This CDR3 has 15 residues. The ends lost 3 bases at V and 5 bases at J; junction bases unmatched: 8. CDR1 and CDR2 (germline): MGHDK, SYGVNS. The CDR3 here is CASSDWQGAWETQYF. The DNA for the CDR3 is TGTGCCAGCAGTGATTGGCAGGGGGCCTGGGAGACCCAGTACTTC.

The chain is built from TRBV27 and TRBJ1-6, with a tentative D call TRBD1 (6 bases). The V and J ends lost 5 bases and 4 bases respectively, with 15 bases between them. The length of the CDR3 is 16 residues. From germline, CDR1 is MNHEY and CDR2 SMNVEV (reference sequence). CDR3 in amino acids: CASSRGGGWYNSPLHF. The CDR3 DNA reads TGTGCCAGCAGTCGAGGGGGAGGATGGTATAATTCACCCCTCCACTTT.